The subject of this entry is one T cell receptor beta chain. Its antigen specificity is not known. Base qualities are not at hand, and no much larger clone is one base apart. The CDR3 starts with the cysteine, ends with the phenylalanine, and has 16 residues. Solely the CDR3 DNA is kept, with 48 bases framed from the first base. Trimming at the junction amounts to 5 bases on V and 1 base on J, and the germline ends lie 14 bases apart. The germline V gene gives CDR1 as WSHSY and CDR2 as SAAADI. The data stem from a study of blood T cell repertoires in COVID-19 (TCRdb year 2020). Study-wide context: Samples from collaborators originated in the United States, Italy and Spain and spanned both the acute and convalescent phases of COVID-19. Where available, HLA class I and class II types were obtained from metadata supplied by the sample provider rather than from assay-based typing. The prospective study material was composed of cDNA or gDNA derived from T cells, B-cell-depleted T cells, or PBMCs. The samples were drawn from the first 160 participants of the ongoing ImmuneRACE study and from 1,254 subjects provided by 6 global collaborators. A freely available public database, intended as a resource for researchers studying the immune response to SARS-CoV-2, is where the repertoires were released. The dataset comprised deeply sampled blood TCRbeta repertoires from subjects exposed to, actively infected with, or recovered from COVID-19. Sample metadata almost always included a de-identified subject ID, COVID-19 status, age in years and sex. Beyond this particular receptor, the publication reports: The quantity of clinical and demographic metadata differed by source and by participant and was supplied without curation.

In the prospective study, participants were about 18 to 95 years old, resided in about two dozen geographic areas of the United States, and were enrolled through a virtual design. To assign participants to cohorts, the prospective study relied on clinical history that participants themselves reported in a screening survey and a study questionnaire. Recovered participants in ImmuneRACE Cohort 3 were defined as having two consecutive negative NP/OP PCR tests, clearance from a healthcare professional, or resolution of symptoms. Mobile phlebotomists in the prospective study collected whole blood, serum and a nasopharyngeal or oropharyngeal swab from every participant. Over an approximately 2-month period, participants in the prospective study had the option of providing additional blood draws and questionnaires. Blood samples from the prospective study were shipped frozen or at room temperature prior to DNA extraction.

TCRbeta CDR3 regions were amplified from genomic DNA by means of the immunoSEQ Assay, a bias-controlled multiplex PCR. The original pipeline was this. The number of nucleated cells in each sample was estimated by amplification of reference gene primers within the assay. To quantify the absolute abundance of each unique TCRbeta CDR3 rearrangement, sequence reads were collapsed and filtered. For each sample, productive Simpson clonality was calculated as the square root of Simpson's diversity index across productive rearrangements. TCRdb took this table from immuneACCESS and kept in-frame rearrangements with V and J called. Such tables lack part of the clones; where checked against another copy, unresolved V genes explain under half of the gap, and the rest is unexplained. That table is the source of V, J and clone size, and D and trimming were worked out from the DNA. This sample gives approximately 300,000 clones in total; approximately 90% of them show up just once. The ten most abundant clones make up approximately 5% of the sample.

Source material: PBMCs or T cells enriched from blood (not recorded which). This sequence originates from a woman under 40 who had recovered from COVID-19. Recombination connected TRBV10-2 to TRBJ2-2; the D gene is unclear. The DNA reads TGCGCCAGCAGTAGGCGTCCGTCAGGGAACACCGGGGAGCTGTTTTTT. Translated, this is CASSRRPSGNTGELFF.